This TCR beta chain was sequenced during a study of blood T cell repertoires in COVID-19. Study information: Researchers got acute and convalescent COVID-19 samples from the United States, Italy and Spain.

The CDR3 has 14 residues. Germline loops: CDR1 SGHAT, CDR2 FQDESV (reference sequence). V was pared by 5 bases and J by 2 bases, with 10 bases between. Original processing notes: Amplification from reference gene primers served as the basis for estimated nucleated cell counts. Clones were sequenced by immunoSEQ multiplex PCR, and TCRdb holds only the in-frame ones, with some missing. V, J and clone size are those of that table, while D and trimming were read from the DNA. The table lists 200,000 to 250,000 clones, 70% to 90% of them singletons. This TCR was sampled from a man aged 18-30 years with active or convalescent COVID-19. This chain links TRBV11-1 with TRBJ1-3, with a tentative D call TRBD1 (5 bases). Sample: peripheral blood. The CDR3 DNA reads TGTGCCAGCAGCCGGACAAAGGCTGGAAACACCATATATTTT. Residues: CASSRTKAGNTIYF.